The 25 T cell receptor beta chains below come from one sample, sequenced in a study of cytomegalovirus exposure and HLA in healthy donors (dated by TCRdb to about 2017). Library preparation was by the immunoSEQ multiplex PCR assay. For the multiplex PCR, a mixture combining 60 forward primers for TCR Vbeta segments and 13 reverse primers for TCR Jbeta segments was used. Not all clones reach the TCRdb copy of this immuneACCESS table, which keeps in-frame sequences only. Checked studies attribute under half of the gap to unresolved V genes and leave the rest unexplained. The sample records some 67,000 clones, 80% to 90% of which are singletons. The ten top clones hold around 3.2% of the sample. Sequencing input: PBMCs. The receptors originated from a woman under 40 in good health and CMV-seronegative.

The rearrangement joins TRBV6-1 to TRBJ2-7, with 7 bases fitting TRBD1. Germline values: CDR1 MNHNS, CDR2 SASEGT. V gave up 6 bases and J gave up 0 bases; unmatched junction bases: 8. This CDR3 spans 15 amino acids. CDR3 sequence reads: CASRMGQRSSYEQYF. In DNA form, the CDR3 reads TGTGCCAGCAGGATGGGACAGCGGAGCTCCTACGAGCAGTACTTC.

This clone was detected once. The chain is built from TRBV5-1 and TRBJ2-3; 10 nucleotides agree with TRBD2. V gave up 5 bases and J gave up 2 bases; unmatched junction bases: 8. Germline assignment: CDR1 SGHRS and CDR2 YFSETQ. The CDR3 sequence is 16 residues long. This chain's CDR3 is CASRKRLAGVTDTQYF. Here the CDR3 DNA reads TGCGCCAGCAGAAAAAGACTAGCGGGCGTCACAGATACGCAGTATTTT.

Note on this clone: The junction departs from the called germline gene at one end, perhaps through a read error. V usage is TRBV7-7 and J usage is TRBJ1-6, with 9 positions matching TRBD1. The CDR3 length is 17 residues. CDR1 and CDR2 (germline): SSHAT, FNYEAQ (reference sequence). The CDR3 DNA is TGTGCTAGCAGCTTAGCACACAGGGGGCTTGAGAATTCACCCCTCCACTTT. Residues: CASSLAHRGLENSPLHF.

V usage is TRBV5-6 and J usage is TRBJ1-4; TRBD1 agrees at 7 bases. Trimming removed 1 base from V and 5 bases from J; junction bases left unmatched: 14. Germline-derived CDR1 and CDR2 are SGHDT and YYEEEE. The CDR3 length is 18 residues. The chain's CDR3 is CASSLRIGLQGQNEKLFF. CDR3 DNA sequence: TGTGCCAGCAGCTTGAGGATAGGTCTACAGGGGCAGAATGAAAAACTGTTTTTT.

The V gene is TRBV5-5, the J gene TRBJ1-5, with no clear D. Per the germline V gene, CDR1 is SGHKS and CDR2 is YYEKEE (reference sequence). The V gene lost 1 base and the J gene lost 7 bases, with 9 bases spanning the gap. The CDR3 totals 13 residues. DNA of the CDR3: TGTGCCAGCAGCTTGCGGCCGGGGCAGCCCCAGCATTTT. Encoded protein: CASSLRPGQPQHF.

The CDR3 DNA reads as TGTGCCAGCAGCTCCGACAGGGCCCTACCCTACGAGCAGTACTTC. It codes for CASSSDRALPYEQYF. This chain links TRBV5-4 with TRBJ2-5; the match to TRBD1 covers 7 bases. The J call is doubtful: the DNA matches TRBJ2-7 better. Germline CDR1 is SGHNT and CDR2 is YYREEE (reference sequence). The CDR3 consists of 15 residues.

As to this clone: Relative to the germline gene, one junction end is altered; a read error may explain this. The rearrangement links TRBV7-9 to TRBJ2-7; D perhaps matches TRBD1 (6 bases). Germline CDR1 is SEHNR and CDR2 is FQNEAQ (reference sequence). The CDR3 runs to 17 residues. This chain's CDR3 is CSSSPRSEQGNVYEQYF. The CDR3 DNA follows: TGTTCCAGCAGCCCCCGCTCCGAACAGGGTAATGTGTACGAGCAGTACTTC.

The chain combines TRBV2 with TRBJ1-2, with 8 bases matching TRBD1. CDR1 and CDR2 (germline): SNHLY, FYNNEI. Losses at the gene ends were 6 bases for V and 7 bases for J; bases not matched to a gene: 10. The CDR3 consists of 14 residues. CDR3 bases: TGTGCCAGCAGGGGGGACAGGTCCGAGGTTGGCTACACCTTC. It codes for CASRGDRSEVGYTF. Complete variable domain (other parts from reference TRBV2 and TRBJ1-2): EPEVTQTPSHQVTQMGQEVILRCVPISNHLYFYWYRQILGQKVEFLVSFYNNEISEKSEIFDDQFSVERPDGSNFTLKIRSTKLEDSAMYFCASRGDRSEVGYTFGSGTRLTVV.

V is TRBV2 and J is TRBJ2-1; weak D call: TRBD2 (7 bases). Per germline, CDR1 SNHLY and CDR2 FYNNEI. CDR3 length: 14 residues. Trimming removed 7 bases at V and 8 bases at J, with 18 bases between. CDR3 in DNA: TGTGCCAGCATCATGAAGGGGGGGTTCGATGAGCAGTTCTTC. Amino acid sequence: CASIMKGGFDEQFF.

This clone was recorded once. This chain joins TRBV6-5 and TRBJ2-7, with D possibly being TRBD2 (7 bases). The CDR3 contains 15 residues. From germline, CDR1 is MNHEY and CDR2 SVGAGI. Trimming removed 2 bases from V and 5 bases from J, with 16 bases in between. The CDR3 DNA follows: TGTGCCAGCAGTTACGACGCGGGGGCTGAGAACGAGCAGTACTTC. This gives the protein CASSYDAGAENEQYF.

V is TRBV9 and J is TRBJ2-7; 7 bases fit TRBD2. The length of the CDR3 is 14 residues. V lost 1 base and J lost 2; bases outside the gene matches: 3. Germline V gives CDR1 SGDLS, CDR2 YYNGEE. CDR3 amino acids: CASSVSGTTYEQYF. CDR3 DNA sequence: TGTGCCAGCAGCGTATCCGGGACTACCTACGAGCAGTACTTC.

The V gene is TRBV4-1, the J gene TRBJ2-3; the D gene is possibly TRBD2 (6 bases). Looked up from germline, CDR1 is MGHRA and CDR2 is YSYEKL. Trimming pared 0 bases from V and 3 bases from J, leaving 13 bases between. This CDR3 contains 16 residues. This CDR3 reads CASSQEAGSFTDTQYF. In DNA form, the CDR3 reads TGCGCCAGCAGCCAAGAGGCGGGGTCCTTTACAGATACGCAGTATTTT.

This sequence joins TRBV28 and TRBJ1-5; 7 bases line up with TRBD1. Germline V gene sequence: CDR1 MDHEN, CDR2 SYDVKM. V dropped 7 bases and J dropped 9; count of bases not matched to a gene: 9. This CDR3 spans 13 amino acids. The CDR3, as DNA: TGTGCCAGCATTGACAGGGAATATCTGCCCCAGCATTTT. It yields the protein CASIDREYLPQHF.

This rearrangement joins TRBV27 to TRBJ2-3; D not resolved. V was trimmed by 7 bases and J by 4 bases, leaving 12 bases between them. The CDR3 sequence is 13 residues long. CDR1 is MNHEY, CDR2 SMNVEV, per germline (reference sequence). CDR3 sequence: CASKPLEADTQYF. In DNA form, the CDR3 reads TGTGCCAGCAAACCACTCGAGGCAGATACGCAGTATTTT.

This chain links TRBV4-1 with TRBJ1-4, with a tentative D call TRBD1 (6 bases). Per the germline V gene, CDR1 is MGHRA and CDR2 is YSYEKL. The CDR3 is 17 amino acids. The V and J ends lost 5 bases and 4 bases respectively, with 20 bases between them. CDR3: CASSLVYVRTVNEKLFF. Written as DNA, the CDR3 is TGCGCCAGCAGCTTAGTGTATGTTAGGACAGTTAATGAAAAACTGTTTTTT.

The chain couples TRBV7-9 to TRBJ1-2; TRBD1 matches 7 bases. In germline, CDR1 is SEHNR, CDR2 FQNEAQ (reference sequence). The CDR3 is 17 amino acids. V was clipped by 1 base and J by 7 bases; unmatched bases: 15. CDR3: CASSLDHLSVQGIGYTF. CDR3 bases: TGTGCCAGCAGCTTAGATCATTTGTCGGTACAGGGGATTGGCTACACCTTC.

This clone is a singleton in its sample. This chain uses TRBV18 with TRBJ1-2, with 10 bases lining up with TRBD1. V trimming: 4 bases; J trimming: 10 bases; junction bases outside the gene matches: 3. The germline CDR1 and CDR2 sequences are KGHSH and LQKENI. This CDR3 is built from 12 residues. The CDR3 sequence: CASSRDRGNYTF. The DNA for the CDR3 is TGTGCCAGCTCACGGGACAGGGGAAACTACACCTTC.

This clone was detected once. The gene calls are TRBV7-8 and TRBJ2-1; the match to TRBD1 covers 8 bases. The length of the CDR3 is 15 residues. V shed 5 bases and J 10 bases; nucleotides not matched to a gene: 13. CDR1 and CDR2 from the germline V gene are SGHVS and FQNEAQ. The CDR3, as DNA: TGTGCCAGCAGCCCTGCAGGGGGCCCCCATAGGGAGCAGTTCTTC. Residues: CASSPAGGPHREQFF.

This chain links TRBV29-1 with TRBJ2-7; 9 bases fit TRBD1. CDR1 is SQVTM and CDR2 is ANQGSEA in the germline V gene. V trimming: 7 bases; J trimming: 2 bases; junction bases outside the gene matches: 9. The CDR3 spans 14 residues. DNA for the CDR3: TGCAGCGCCGCGGGACAGGGAAGAACCTACGAGCAGTACTTC. It yields the protein CSAAGQGRTYEQYF.

The rearrangement joins TRBV5-1 to TRBJ2-5, with 9 bases matching TRBD2. The V gene's germline CDR1 is SGHRS and CDR2 YFSETQ. V shed 0 bases, J shed 1 base, and the junction held 4 bases outside the gene matches. The CDR3 has 16 residues. The DNA for the CDR3 is TGCGCCAGCAGCTTGGACAGCGGGGGGCCCCAAGAGACCCAGTACTTC. Encoded protein: CASSLDSGGPQETQYF.

The chain carries TRBV9 and TRBJ2-5, with TRBD2 matching 9 bases. J gave up 3 bases and V 4 bases, and 10 bases lay outside the gene matches. The CDR3 contains 16 residues. Germline CDR1 is SGDLS and CDR2 is YYNGEE. In DNA form, the CDR3 reads TGTGCCAGCAGCCCCCGCGGCGGGGGGGCAGAAGAGACCCAGTACTTC. Translated, it gives CASSPRGGGAEETQYF.

CDR3 coding DNA: TGCAGCGTTGAATCCCCTCCTCAGCCCCAGCATTTT. Amino acids: CSVESPPQPQHF. The genes are TRBV29-1 and TRBJ1-5; D remains unclear. Germline V gene data show CDR1 as SQVTM and CDR2 as ANQGSEA. The CDR3 is made up of 12 amino acids. Trimming took 2 bases from V and 6 from J, leaving 8 bases between them.

This clone was counted between two and nine times. This chain links TRBV4-3 with TRBJ2-4; 9 positions agree with TRBD2. Germline loops: CDR1 LGHNA, CDR2 YSLEER. V gave up 3 bases and J gave up 1 base; unmatched junction bases: 7. The CDR3 totals 17 residues. CDR3 sequence reads: CASSQSLAGWAKNIQYF. The CDR3 coding sequence is TGCGCCAGCAGCCAGAGTCTAGCGGGGTGGGCCAAAAACATTCAGTACTTC.

The rearrangement joins TRBV7-2 to TRBJ2-2; TRBD1 aligns across 7 bases. The germline V gene has CDR1 SGHTA and CDR2 FQGNSA. The CDR3 consists of 15 residues. With V trimmed by 4 bases and J by 2 bases, 4 bases remained unmatched. CDR3 DNA sequence: TGTGCCAGCAGCTCGCACAGGGGCAACACCGGGGAGCTGTTTTTT. Its protein is CASSSHRGNTGELFF.

CDR3 amino acids: CASSGGNYNEQFF. CDR3 nucleotide sequence: TGTGCCAGTAGCGGGGGGAACTACAATGAGCAGTTCTTC. The chain employs TRBV10-3 and TRBJ2-1, with 10 positions matching TRBD2. The CDR3 sequence is 13 residues long. V was clipped by 10 bases and J by 3 bases; unmatched bases: 3. Germline lookup yields CDR1 ENHRY and CDR2 SYGVKD.